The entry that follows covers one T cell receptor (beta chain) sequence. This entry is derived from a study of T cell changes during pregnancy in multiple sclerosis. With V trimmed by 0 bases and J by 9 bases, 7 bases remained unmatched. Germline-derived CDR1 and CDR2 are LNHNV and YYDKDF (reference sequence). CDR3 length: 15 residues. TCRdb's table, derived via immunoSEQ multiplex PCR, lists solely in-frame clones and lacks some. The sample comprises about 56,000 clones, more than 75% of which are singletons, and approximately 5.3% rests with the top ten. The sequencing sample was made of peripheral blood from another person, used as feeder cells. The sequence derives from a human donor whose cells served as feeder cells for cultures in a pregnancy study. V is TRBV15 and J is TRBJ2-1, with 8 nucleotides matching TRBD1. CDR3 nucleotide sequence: TGTGCCACCAGCAGAGATGGGGACAGGATGAGTGAGCAGTTCTTC. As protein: CATSRDGDRMSEQFF. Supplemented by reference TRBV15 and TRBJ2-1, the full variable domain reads DAMVIQNPRYQVTQFGKPVTLSCSQTLNHNVMYWYQQKSSQAPKLLFHYYDKDFNNEADTPDNFQSRRPNTSFCFLDIRSPGLGDTAMYLCATSRDGDRMSEQFFGPGTRLTVL.